Sequencing of this T cell receptor beta chain was carried out in a study of vaccination and CD4 T cells after COVID-19 (dated by TCRdb to 2022 to 2024). For the study in its entirety: Convalescent patients had a positive SARS-CoV-2 result on nasal swab PCR, and of these patients, several had mild disease and one had severe disease. Six males and four females were included in the convalescent cohort, with two Hispanic individuals, seven Caucasians, two Asians and one multiracial person represented. Participants got two doses of the Pfizer-BioNTech BNT162b2 vaccine (n=8) or two doses of the Moderna mRNA-1273 vaccine (n=2). Post-COVID blood samples were collected from convalescent patients a median of about 92 days after diagnosis, with a range of roughly 35 to 161 days. Post-vaccine blood samples were collected a median of approximately eleven weeks after the second vaccine dose, ranging from about 13 to 241 days. For stimulating the cultures, overlapping spike peptide pools were used, derived from SARS-CoV-2 as well as from the common cold coronaviruses HCoV-NL63, HCoV-OC43 and HCoV-229E. In control cultures, a CEFX viral epitope pool was used as positive control, an HIV-1 Nef peptide pool was used as negative control, or no peptide was added. In 10 COVID-19 convalescent patients and a few infection-naive healthy vaccine recipients, the spike-specific CD4+ TCR repertoire before mRNA vaccination was compared with the repertoire after mRNA vaccination.

Receptors were amplified or captured by PCR. TCR sequencing of DNA from cultured CD4+ T cells used the Oncomine TCR Beta short-read assay at the Johns Hopkins FTIC core. The QIAamp micro DNA kit was used to extract genomic DNA from the cultured CD4+ T cells. Oncomine TCR Beta libraries made from cultured CD4+ T cells were pooled using unique dual indexes and sequenced on an Illumina iSeq 100. The original methods were these. Non-productive sequences were removed, and CDR3s that did not start with C, did not end with F or W, or were shorter than 7 amino acids were discarded. Antigen-specific clonotypes were identified with the MANAFEST web application by comparing peptide-stimulated wells with reference and other culture wells. To be called positive, a clone needed an FDR below 0.05, an odds ratio above 5, and a productive frequency above 0.1% in at least two of three replicate wells. A clonotype was classed as cross-reactive if the clonotype showed significant expansion both in SARS-CoV-2 spike wells and in at least one common cold coronavirus spike condition. CDR3 homology was assessed with Levenshtein distances (stringdist) and unrooted phylogenetic trees (ape) in R version 3.6.1. TCRdb handled the public reads itself, with Q25 trimming in fastp and clone calling in MiXCR, and kept productive beta chains. When rows share a CDR3 protein, they turn into one entry using the most common DNA and genes. The V and J calls follow TCRdb's processing rather than the paper's. This sample holds 10,000 to 15,000 distinct CDR3 sequences; under 60% were observed only once. Of the sample, roughly 17% falls within the top ten clones.

On the study overall, not on this receptor specifically: Nearly all vaccine-specific clones in convalescent patients (304 of 307) were mono-reactive for SARS-CoV-2 spike rather than cross-reactive with common cold coronaviruses. The median count of SARS-CoV-2-reactive clonotypes went up from approximately 22 after infection to around 38 after vaccination, although the change was not significant. Among the post-vaccine SARS-CoV-2-reactive clones in convalescent patients, a median about 86% showed up only after vaccination, which suggests vaccine-specific priming. Only a relatively small number of convalescent patients were included in the study, and early timepoints following natural infection were not analyzed.

The treatment or condition tag for this specimen amounts to: roughly 11-day PBMC culture with coronavirus spike peptide pools or control peptides (ViraFEST assay). The ViraFEST assay was used in the study, in which antigen-specific T cells were expanded with peptide pools and expanded clonotypes were subsequently identified by TCR sequencing. The convalescent patients' positive SARS-CoV-2 PCR tests were from March to December 2020, which was before the Alpha, Beta and Delta variants emerged in the United States. PBMCs were cultured at roughly 1.9 million per well in IMDM supplemented with approximately 5.3% human AB serum and 9.5 to 10 IU/ml IL-2, with about 9 ug/ml peptide pools added. On days 3 and 7, half of the culture medium was replaced with fresh IL-2-containing medium. CD4+ T cells were isolated after about nine days of culture through negative selection using the EasySep CD4+ T cell isolation kit. PBMCs were separated from whole blood using Ficoll-Paque Plus gradient centrifugation and then either used fresh or cryopreserved at -140C. In general, triplicate wells were set up for every culture condition.

This clonotype was seen a handful of times. Its antigen target is currently unknown. Per-base quality was not reported, and no clone a single base away is much larger than it. The source material was CD4+ T cells from blood, cultured in vitro. This clonotype was sampled from a human donor who had recovered from COVID-19.

CDR3 sequence: CASSTRVGRSNQPQHF. The DNA sequence reads TGTGCCAGTAGTACTCGGGTGGGACGGAGCAATCAGCCCCAGCATTTT. The chain uses TRBV19 and TRBJ1-5; the D segment could be TRBD1, given 5 matching bases. V is reduced by 4 bases and J by 1 base, leaving a spacing of 14 bases between them. The CDR3 numbers 16 residues from cysteine through phenylalanine. The DNA shown is the 48-base CDR3, in frame from base 1. CDR1 and CDR2, per the germline V gene (reference sequence), are LNHDA and SQIVND.